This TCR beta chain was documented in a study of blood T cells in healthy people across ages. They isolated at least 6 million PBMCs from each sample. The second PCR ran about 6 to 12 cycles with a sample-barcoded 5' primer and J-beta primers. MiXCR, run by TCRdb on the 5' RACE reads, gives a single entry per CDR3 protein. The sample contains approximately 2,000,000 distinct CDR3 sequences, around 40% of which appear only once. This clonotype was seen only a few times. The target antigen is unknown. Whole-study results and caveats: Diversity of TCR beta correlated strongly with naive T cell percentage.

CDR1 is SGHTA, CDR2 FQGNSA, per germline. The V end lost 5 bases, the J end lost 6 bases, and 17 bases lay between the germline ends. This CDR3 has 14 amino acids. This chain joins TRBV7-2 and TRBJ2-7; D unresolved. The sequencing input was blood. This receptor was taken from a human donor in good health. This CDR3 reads CASSPGLPPGEQYF. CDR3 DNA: TGTGCCAGCAGCCCCGGGTTGCCACCGGGCGAGCAGTACTTC.